The T cell receptor (beta chain) under discussion was sequenced for a study of control samples from healthy donors and cancer patients. The CDR3 sequence is 16 residues long. V dropped 0 bases and J dropped 3 bases, with 12 bases sitting between them. The germline V gene encodes CDR1 SEHNR and CDR2 FQNEAQ (reference sequence). The data were produced by immunoSEQ multiplex PCR, yet TCRdb's version contains in-frame clones alone and is incomplete. Found here are about 170,000 clones, 85% to 95% of them singletons; the top ten hold approximately 4%. This rearrangement joins TRBV7-9 to TRBJ1-5; the D is unclear. The sample taken for sequencing was blood. This receptor was obtained from an older woman in good health. In nucleotides, the CDR3 is TGTGCCAGCAGCTTAGCTTCGTGGGGATACAATCAGCCCCAGCATTTT. It translates to CASSLASWGYNQPQHF.